This TCR beta chain was profiled in a study of OX40 agonist ivuxolimab in advanced cancers. On the study more broadly: Ivuxolimab, an agonist antibody against OX40 (CD134), was given to patients.

Patients were excluded for autoimmune disease history or systemic immunosuppression. Only in-frame clones appear in the TCRdb table, and some are missing; sequencing was by immunoSEQ multiplex PCR. In the table there are roughly 70,000 clones, about 86% of which are singletons. The CDR3 totals 16 residues. Germline V CDR1 and CDR2: LNHNV, YYDKDF (reference sequence). Trimming left V 0 bases short and J 5 bases short, with 17 bases between. The V and J genes are TRBV15 and TRBJ2-7; D unclear. This clonotype was obtained from an adult with an advanced solid tumor such as melanoma, head and neck, liver or kidney cancer. The source was CD4+ or CD8+ T cells sorted from blood, collected in a trial of the OX40 agonist ivuxolimab. DNA of the CDR3: TGTGCCACCAGCAGAGATCCAGGTGGTAGTCGGAACGAGCAGTACTTC. The encoded protein is CATSRDPGGSRNEQYF.